Listed below are T cell receptor beta chains from one sample, sequenced in a study of blood T cell repertoires in COVID-19. The protocol was immunoSEQ multiplex PCR, while the TCRdb copy is restricted to in-frame clones and leaves out a portion. The sample lists about 58,000 clones; 80% to 95% were seen once. Input material: peripheral blood. The receptor set was obtained from a man in his fifties with active COVID-19. The CDR3 runs from the conserved cysteine through the conserved F or W. D genes are given only for firm matches. A row's size may be missing; if present it is once, few, many or a size class.

>TRBV6-5|NA|TRBD1|TRBJ2-1
CASSYTGTGNYNEQFF
TGTGCCAGCAGTTACACCGGGACAGGGAACTACAATGAGCAGTTCTTC
>TRBV5-1|NA|TRBD1|TRBJ2-4
CASSLGYDRELAKNIQYF
TGCGCCAGCAGCTTAGGGTACGACAGGGAACTAGCCAAAAACATTCAGTACTTC
>TRBV4-1|once|NA|TRBJ2-7
CASSQGQELYEQYF
TGCGCCAGCAGCCAAGGACAGGAGCTCTACGAGCAGTACTTC
>TRBV6-5|NA|NA|TRBJ1-1
CASKEQGTWNTEAFF
TGTGCCAGCAAAGAACAGGGTACGTGGAACACTGAAGCTTTCTTT
>TRBV28|NA|NA|TRBJ2-5
CASSLGQNQETQYF
TGTGCCAGCAGCCTCGGACAGAACCAAGAGACCCAGTACTTC
>TRBV5-5|once|TRBD1|TRBJ1-5
CASSWGTGWNQPQHF
TGTGCCAGCAGCTGGGGGACAGGGTGGAATCAGCCCCAGCATTTT
>TRBV19|NA|TRBD1|TRBJ2-7
CASSIRGQGYEQYF
TGTGCCAGTAGTATCAGGGGACAGGGCTACGAGCAGTACTTC
>TRBV4-1|NA|TRBD2|TRBJ2-1
CASSQDLAAYNEQFF
TGCGCCAGCAGCCAAGACCTAGCGGCTTACAATGAGCAGTTCTTC
>TRBV28|NA|NA|TRBJ2-7
CASSLIGGQQYF
TGTGCCAGCAGTTTAATTGGCGGGCAGCAGTACTTC
>TRBV9|NA|TRBD1|TRBJ2-7
CASSDGQAVNEQYF
TGTGCCAGCAGCGACGGACAGGCGGTGAACGAGCAGTACTTC
>TRBV18|NA|TRBD1|TRBJ1-3
CASSPDRGSGNTIYF
TGTGCCAGCTCACCGGACAGGGGCAGTGGAAACACCATATATTTT
>TRBV5-6|once|TRBD2|TRBJ2-5
CASSLAAGLALQGTQYF
TGTGCCAGCAGCTTGGCCGCCGGACTAGCGCTACAGGGGACCCAGTACTTC
>TRBV7-8|NA|NA|TRBJ2-2
CASSLSGSNTGELFF
TGTGCCAGCAGCCTCAGCGGAAGCAACACCGGGGAGCTGTTTTTT
>TRBV24-1|NA|NA|TRBJ1-3
CATSDSSGGSRGNTIYF
TGTGCCACCAGTGATTCTAGTGGGGGCTCGAGAGGAAACACCATATATTTT
>TRBV3-1/TRBV3-2|NA|TRBD2|TRBJ2-1
CASSQDLLAGVRVQFF
TGTGCCAGCAGCCAAGATCTCCTAGCGGGAGTACGAGTGCAGTTCTTC
>TRBV28|NA|NA|TRBJ1-2
CASSPPDRGRYGYTF
TGTGCCAGCAGTCCCCCGGACAGAGGCCGCTATGGCTACACCTTC
>TRBV28|NA|TRBD2|TRBJ2-2
CASSSYSGTISGTGELFF
TGTGCCAGCAGTTCCTATAGCGGGACCATCTCGGGCACCGGGGAGCTGTTTTTT
>TRBV7-8|NA|NA|TRBJ1-3
CASRPRGSGNTIYF
TGTGCCTCCAGACCCAGGGGCTCTGGAAACACCATATATTTT
>TRBV27|NA|NA|TRBJ2-2
CASTHQFKGSPVSGELFF
TGTGCCAGCACCCATCAGTTTAAGGGGTCACCAGTTTCCGGGGAGCTGTTTTTT
>TRBV28|once|NA|TRBJ2-4
CASSFRGWAKNIQYF
TGTGCCAGCAGTTTTCGGGGGTGGGCCAAAAACATTCAGTACTTC
>TRBV5-4|once|TRBD1|TRBJ1-1
CASSLVRTGRMGTEAFF
TGTGCCAGCAGCTTGGTAAGGACAGGGAGGATGGGCACTGAAGCTTTCTTT
>TRBV28|NA|NA|TRBJ2-7
CASSLLSYEQYF
TGTGCCAGCAGTTTACTAAGTTACGAGCAGTACTTC
>TRBV7-9|few|TRBD1|TRBJ1-2
CASSPRGGREYGYTF
TGTGCCAGCAGCCCCCGAGGGGGCAGGGAGTATGGCTACACCTTC
>TRBV2|NA|NA|TRBJ2-3
CASRAGRSTDTQYF
TGTGCCAGCAGGGCGGGACGGAGCACAGATACGCAGTATTTT
>TRBV4-1|NA|NA|TRBJ2-7
CASSQYNRTPYEQYF
TGCGCCAGCAGCCAGTATAACAGGACCCCCTACGAGCAGTACTTC
>TRBV7-3|NA|TRBD2|TRBJ2-3
CASNVAGGHTQYF
TGTGCCAGCAACGTAGCGGGGGGCCATACGCAGTATTTT
>TRBV5-6|NA|TRBD1|TRBJ1-1
CASSLRRDRITEAFF
TGTGCCAGCAGTTTGCGCCGGGACAGAATTACTGAAGCTTTCTTT
>TRBV7-3|NA|NA|TRBJ1-1
CASSLGDSTEAFF
TGTGCCAGCAGCTTAGGGGACTCTACTGAAGCTTTCTTT
>TRBV28|NA|NA|TRBJ1-1
CASSLSYTEAFF
TGTGCCAGCAGTTTATCGTACACTGAAGCTTTCTTT
>TRBV18|NA|TRBD2|TRBJ2-1
CASSPGTSGGEQFF
TGTGCCAGCTCACCCGGGACTAGCGGGGGGGAGCAGTTCTTC
>TRBV5-1|NA|TRBD2|TRBJ2-1
CASSLGGEGSFYNEQFF
TGCGCCAGCAGCTTGGGAGGGGAGGGGTCCTTTTACAATGAGCAGTTCTTC
>TRBV2|NA|NA|TRBJ1-1
CASKLLGQMNTEAFF
TGTGCCAGCAAGCTTCTTGGACAGATGAACACTGAAGCTTTCTTT
>TRBV5-6|NA|NA|TRBJ2-2
CASSLGGGGVTGELFF
TGTGCCAGCAGCTTGGGGGGCGGAGGGGTCACCGGGGAGCTGTTTTTT
>TRBV7-9|NA|NA|TRBJ2-7
CASANTVIHEQYF
TGTGCCAGCGCCAACACAGTAATCCACGAGCAGTACTTC
>TRBV7-9|NA|NA|TRBJ2-7
CASSLKWGDEQYF
TGTGCCAGCAGCTTAAAATGGGGGGACGAGCAGTACTTC
>TRBV5-6|NA|NA|TRBJ2-1
CASSPVRGARMQFF
TGTGCCAGCAGCCCAGTCCGGGGGGCGCGAATGCAGTTCTTC
>TRBV5-1|NA|NA|TRBJ2-5
CASSQGITLETQYF
TGCGCCAGCTCACAGGGCATAACGTTAGAGACCCAGTACTTC
>TRBV6-4|NA|NA|TRBJ2-2
CASSDVGGMNTGELFF
TGTGCCAGCAGTGACGTGGGGGGAATGAACACCGGGGAGCTGTTTTTT
>TRBV11-1|NA|TRBD2|TRBJ2-1
CASTLAGIYNEQFF
TGTGCCAGCACACTAGCGGGAATATACAATGAGCAGTTCTTC
>TRBV28|NA|TRBD1|TRBJ2-7
CASSLWTGGIYEQYF
TGTGCCAGCAGTTTGTGGACAGGGGGCATCTACGAGCAGTACTTC
>TRBV3-1/TRBV3-2|NA|TRBD1|TRBJ1-5
CASIDTPPGQGSDQPQHF
TGTGCCAGCATCGACACCCCCCCGGGACAGGGAAGTGATCAGCCCCAGCATTTT
>TRBV5-8|NA|NA|TRBJ1-1
CASTFDRVHTEAFF
TGTGCCAGCACCTTTGATCGGGTGCACACTGAAGCTTTCTTT
>TRBV14|NA|NA|TRBJ1-3
CASSLRSGLGNTIYF
TGTGCCAGCAGCCTCAGGAGCGGGTTGGGAAACACCATATATTTT
>TRBV6-5|NA|NA|TRBJ1-2
CASSPPTGLYGYTF
TGTGCCAGCAGCCCCCCCACTGGGCTCTATGGCTACACCTTC
>TRBV5-4|once|TRBD1|TRBJ1-6
CASSFDRGGLSPLHF
TGTGCCAGCAGCTTCGACAGGGGAGGTTTGTCACCCCTCCACTTT
>TRBV20-1|NA|TRBD1|TRBJ2-3
CSASKGTVSTDTQYF
TGCAGTGCTAGTAAGGGGACAGTAAGCACAGATACGCAGTATTTT
>TRBV12-3/TRBV12-4|NA|NA|TRBJ1-1
CASSLSGETEAFF
TGTGCCAGCAGTTTATCGGGGGAGACTGAAGCTTTCTTT
>TRBV7-8|few|NA|TRBJ1-1
CASSRELTGNTEAFF
TGTGCCAGCAGCCGCGAACTGACAGGAAACACTGAAGCTTTCTTT
>TRBV7-8|NA|NA|TRBJ2-1
CASSPGHRSYNEQFF
TGTGCCAGCAGCCCAGGGCATCGCTCCTACAATGAGCAGTTCTTC
>TRBV9|NA|NA|TRBJ2-2
CASSTRQNTGELFF
TGTGCCAGCAGCACCCGACAGAACACCGGGGAGCTGTTTTTT
>TRBV12-5|NA|TRBD1|TRBJ2-1
CASGFGTGGYNEQFF
TGTGCTAGTGGGTTTGGAACAGGGGGCTACAATGAGCAGTTCTTC
>TRBV11-3|NA|TRBD1|TRBJ2-5
CASSQDRWETQYF
TGTGCCAGCAGCCAGGACAGGTGGGAGACCCAGTACTTC
>TRBV28|NA|NA|TRBJ1-2
CASRGEGYGYTF
TGTGCCAGCAGGGGAGAAGGGTATGGCTACACCTTC
>TRBV21-1|NA|NA|TRBJ1-4
CASSKLGTGEEKLFF
TGTGCCAGCAGCAAACTAGGGACAGGGGAAGAAAAACTGTTTTTT
>TRBV11-2|NA|NA|TRBJ2-3
CASSFPPPDTQYF
TGTGCCAGCAGCTTCCCTCCCCCAGATACGCAGTATTTT
>TRBV5-6|NA|NA|TRBJ1-2
CASSLEPQNGYTF
TGTGCCAGCAGCTTGGAACCGCAGAATGGCTACACCTTC
>TRBV10-1|few|TRBD1|TRBJ2-7
CASIWTGLPYEQYF
TGCGCCAGCATTTGGACAGGGCTTCCCTACGAGCAGTACTTC
>TRBV19|NA|NA|TRBJ1-1
CASSSPSNTEAFF
TGTGCCAGTAGTTCCCCCTCTAACACTGAAGCTTTCTTT
>TRBV5-1|NA|NA|TRBJ1-1
CASSLQQMNTEAFF
TGCGCCAGCAGCTTACAGCAAATGAACACTGAAGCTTTCTTT